This is a list of T cell receptor beta chains from one sample in a study of cytomegalovirus exposure and HLA in healthy donors. Repertoires were generated with immunoSEQ multiplex PCR, while TCRdb's copy carries only in-frame clones and drops some. The sample has about 180,000 clones, 76% seen once. The sequencing sample was made of PBMCs. All receptors come from a man aged 18 to 29 in good health and CMV-seronegative. CDR3s include the opening cysteine and the closing phenylalanine or tryptophan. The order of the fields is D gene, J gene, clone size, V gene, CDR3 protein, CDR3 DNA. D genes are given only for firm matches. Clone size is given for some rows only: seen once, a few or many times, or a class if the clone is expanded.

d_gene: TRBD2; j_gene: TRBJ2-7; abundance: .; v_gene: TRBV4-1; CDR3aa: CASSPMAGGPYEQYF; CDR3nt: TGCGCCAGCAGCCCCATGGCGGGAGGGCCTTACGAGCAGTACTTC
d_gene: TRBD1; j_gene: TRBJ1-2; abundance: .; v_gene: TRBV6-5; CDR3aa: CASGTGAYGYTF; CDR3nt: TGTGCCAGCGGGACAGGGGCCTATGGCTACACCTTC
d_gene: TRBD1; j_gene: TRBJ1-3; abundance: .; v_gene: TRBV9; CDR3aa: CASSVDRGLGNTIYF; CDR3nt: TGTGCCAGCAGCGTGGACAGGGGGCTTGGAAACACCATATATTTT
d_gene: TRBD1; j_gene: TRBJ1-6; abundance: .; v_gene: TRBV5-1; CDR3aa: CASSLWGTGESPLHF; CDR3nt: TGCGCCAGCAGCTTGTGGGGGACAGGGGAATCACCCCTCCACTTT
d_gene: TRBD1; j_gene: TRBJ1-2; abundance: few; v_gene: TRBV27; CDR3aa: CASSPTGERYGYTF; CDR3nt: TGTGCCAGCAGTCCCACAGGGGAACGCTATGGCTACACCTTC
d_gene: TRBD2; j_gene: TRBJ2-7; abundance: .; v_gene: TRBV5-1; CDR3aa: CASSSAGTSGRPSYEQYF; CDR3nt: TGCGCCAGCAGCTCAGCCGGGACTAGCGGGAGGCCCTCCTACGAGCAGTACTTC
d_gene: .; j_gene: TRBJ1-3; abundance: .; v_gene: TRBV9; CDR3aa: CASSVSAASSGNTIYF; CDR3nt: TGTGCCAGCAGCGTCTCTGCGGCCTCCTCTGGAAACACCATATATTTT
d_gene: TRBD1; j_gene: TRBJ1-3; abundance: .; v_gene: TRBV5-1; CDR3aa: CASSYVQGAGSGNTIYF; CDR3nt: TGCGCCAGCAGCTACGTTCAGGGGGCCGGCTCTGGAAACACCATATATTTT
d_gene: .; j_gene: TRBJ1-1; abundance: few; v_gene: TRBV2; CDR3aa: CASQFLNTEAFF; CDR3nt: TGTGCCAGCCAGTTCTTGAACACTGAAGCTTTCTTT
d_gene: .; j_gene: TRBJ2-2; abundance: .; v_gene: TRBV19; CDR3aa: CASSPSYRTANTGELFF; CDR3nt: TGTGCCAGTAGCCCATCCTACCGGACAGCGAACACCGGGGAGCTGTTTTTT
d_gene: .; j_gene: TRBJ2-2; abundance: few; v_gene: TRBV5-1; CDR3aa: CASSLVLGGTGELFF; CDR3nt: TGCGCCAGCAGCTTGGTACTTGGAGGCACCGGGGAGCTGTTTTTT
d_gene: .; j_gene: TRBJ2-3; abundance: .; v_gene: TRBV7-3; CDR3aa: CASSLTLSGDTQYF; CDR3nt: TGTGCCAGCAGCTTAACGCTCTCGGGAGATACGCAGTATTTT
d_gene: .; j_gene: TRBJ1-1; abundance: .; v_gene: TRBV5-1; CDR3aa: CASGAGAEAFF; CDR3nt: TGCGCCAGCGGGGCCGGCGCTGAAGCTTTCTTT
d_gene: .; j_gene: TRBJ1-1; abundance: .; v_gene: TRBV2; CDR3aa: CASSADTEAFF; CDR3nt: TGTGCCAGCAGTGCGGACACTGAAGCTTTCTTT
d_gene: TRBD1; j_gene: TRBJ1-5; abundance: .; v_gene: TRBV10-3; CDR3aa: CAISETDRAQPQHF; CDR3nt: TGTGCCATCAGTGAAACCGACAGGGCTCAGCCCCAGCATTTT
d_gene: TRBD2; j_gene: TRBJ2-4; abundance: .; v_gene: TRBV5-4; CDR3aa: CASSLTGGDIQYF; CDR3nt: TGTGCCAGCAGCTTGACGGGGGGTGACATTCAGTACTTC
d_gene: TRBD2; j_gene: TRBJ2-7; abundance: few; v_gene: TRBV27; CDR3aa: CASSLLAGAGEQYF; CDR3nt: TGTGCCAGCAGTTTATTAGCGGGAGCGGGCGAGCAGTACTTC
d_gene: TRBD1; j_gene: TRBJ1-6; abundance: .; v_gene: TRBV5-6; CDR3aa: CASSWDRYSPLHF; CDR3nt: TGTGCCAGCAGCTGGGACAGGTATTCACCCCTCCACTTT
d_gene: .; j_gene: TRBJ2-1; abundance: .; v_gene: TRBV21-1; CDR3aa: CASSARGLAGVPYNEQFF; CDR3nt: TGTGCCAGCAGCGCAAGGGGACTAGCGGGGGTCCCCTACAATGAGCAGTTCTTC
d_gene: .; j_gene: TRBJ2-3; abundance: .; v_gene: TRBV7-6; CDR3aa: CASSSDQGGRTADTQYF; CDR3nt: TGTGCCAGCAGCTCAGACCAGGGGGGACGCACGGCAGATACGCAGTATTTT
d_gene: .; j_gene: TRBJ2-1; abundance: .; v_gene: TRBV2; CDR3aa: CASRPQAALSNEQFF; CDR3nt: TGTGCCAGCAGGCCCCAGGCCGCCCTTTCCAATGAGCAGTTCTTC
d_gene: TRBD1; j_gene: TRBJ1-1; abundance: .; v_gene: TRBV9; CDR3aa: CASSPSSRGLTGTEAFF; CDR3nt: TGTGCCAGCAGCCCGAGTAGCAGGGGGCTTACGGGCACTGAAGCTTTCTTT
d_gene: .; j_gene: TRBJ1-3; abundance: .; v_gene: TRBV9; CDR3aa: CASSGNSSGNTIYF; CDR3nt: TGTGCCAGCAGCGGAAACAGCTCTGGAAACACCATATATTTT
d_gene: TRBD1; j_gene: TRBJ2-7; abundance: .; v_gene: TRBV10-3; CDR3aa: CAISGTGGHYEQYF; CDR3nt: TGTGCCATCAGTGGGACAGGGGGCCACTACGAGCAGTACTTC
d_gene: TRBD1; j_gene: TRBJ1-1; abundance: .; v_gene: TRBV5-4; CDR3aa: CASSPLDRVRTEAFF; CDR3nt: TGTGCCAGCAGCCCACTAGACAGGGTCCGCACTGAAGCTTTCTTT
d_gene: TRBD1; j_gene: TRBJ2-5; abundance: once; v_gene: TRBV5-5; CDR3aa: CASRDRDRGRKTQYF; CDR3nt: TGTGCCAGCAGGGACCGGGACAGGGGGCGGAAGACCCAGTACTTC
d_gene: .; j_gene: TRBJ2-1; abundance: .; v_gene: TRBV7-9; CDR3aa: CASSLRSPYNEQFF; CDR3nt: TGTGCCAGCAGCTTAAGGAGCCCCTACAATGAGCAGTTCTTC
d_gene: .; j_gene: TRBJ2-2; abundance: .; v_gene: TRBV11-2; CDR3aa: CASSPGRALANTGELFF; CDR3nt: TGTGCCAGCAGCCCCGGGCGGGCCCTGGCGAACACCGGGGAGCTGTTTTTT
d_gene: .; j_gene: TRBJ1-4; abundance: few; v_gene: TRBV4-1; CDR3aa: CASSQEEGFNEKLFF; CDR3nt: TGCGCCAGCAGCCAAGAAGAGGGCTTCAATGAAAAACTGTTTTTT
d_gene: TRBD1; j_gene: TRBJ1-1; abundance: .; v_gene: TRBV2; CDR3aa: CASRYRGGTEAFF; CDR3nt: TGTGCCAGCAGGTACAGGGGAGGCACTGAAGCTTTCTTT
d_gene: .; j_gene: TRBJ2-1; abundance: .; v_gene: TRBV27; CDR3aa: CASSLSAPINEQFF; CDR3nt: TGTGCCAGCAGTTTATCGGCCCCGATAAATGAGCAGTTCTTC
d_gene: TRBD1; j_gene: TRBJ1-1; abundance: .; v_gene: TRBV18; CDR3aa: CASSQNRGQSEAFF; CDR3nt: TGTGCCAGCTCACAGAACAGGGGGCAATCTGAAGCTTTCTTT
d_gene: .; j_gene: TRBJ2-5; abundance: .; v_gene: TRBV2; CDR3aa: CASSPSISLETQYF; CDR3nt: TGTGCCAGCAGTCCTAGTATCTCTTTGGAGACCCAGTACTTC
d_gene: .; j_gene: TRBJ2-2; abundance: .; v_gene: TRBV7-3; CDR3aa: CASSPGPRAGELFF; CDR3nt: TGTGCCAGCAGCCCCGGCCCTAGAGCCGGGGAGCTGTTTTTT
d_gene: .; j_gene: TRBJ2-7; abundance: .; v_gene: TRBV5-1; CDR3aa: CASSLTGAYEQYF; CDR3nt: TGCGCCAGCAGCCTGACTGGAGCCTACGAGCAGTACTTC
d_gene: .; j_gene: TRBJ1-6; abundance: once; v_gene: TRBV7-2; CDR3aa: CASSKRLGRDSPLHF; CDR3nt: TGTGCCAGCAGCAAAAGGTTGGGGAGGGATTCACCCCTCCACTTT
d_gene: TRBD1; j_gene: TRBJ2-7; abundance: .; v_gene: TRBV30; CDR3aa: CARGQATEQYF; CDR3nt: TGTGCCCGTGGACAGGCAACCGAGCAGTACTTC
d_gene: TRBD2; j_gene: TRBJ2-3; abundance: .; v_gene: TRBV7-3; CDR3aa: CASTAGGYTDTQYF; CDR3nt: TGTGCCAGCACCGCGGGGGGATACACAGATACGCAGTATTTT
d_gene: .; j_gene: TRBJ1-5; abundance: once; v_gene: TRBV2; CDR3aa: CASSEAGYDQPQHF; CDR3nt: TGTGCCAGCAGTGAAGCCGGGTATGATCAGCCCCAGCATTTT
d_gene: .; j_gene: TRBJ2-3; abundance: .; v_gene: TRBV28; CDR3aa: CASRPRGSPTDTQYF; CDR3nt: TGTGCCAGCAGGCCCCGTGGCAGTCCCACAGATACGCAGTATTTT
d_gene: .; j_gene: TRBJ2-7; abundance: .; v_gene: TRBV29-1; CDR3aa: CSVGRTRGNEQYF; CDR3nt: TGCAGCGTGGGGCGGACAAGGGGAAACGAGCAGTACTTC
d_gene: TRBD1; j_gene: TRBJ2-7; abundance: .; v_gene: TRBV5-1; CDR3aa: CASSLQGASAREQYF; CDR3nt: TGCGCCAGCAGCTTACAGGGGGCGTCAGCAAGGGAGCAGTACTTC
d_gene: .; j_gene: TRBJ1-2; abundance: .; v_gene: TRBV30; CDR3aa: CAWSVQGSYGYTF; CDR3nt: TGTGCCTGGAGTGTTCAGGGCAGCTATGGCTACACCTTC
d_gene: .; j_gene: TRBJ1-2; abundance: few; v_gene: TRBV7-9; CDR3aa: CASRPDLLLRGYTF; CDR3nt: TGTGCCAGCAGACCCGACTTATTGCTGCGCGGCTACACCTTC
d_gene: .; j_gene: TRBJ1-5; abundance: .; v_gene: TRBV2; CDR3aa: CASRPMLAGNQPQHF; CDR3nt: TGTGCCAGCAGGCCGATGCTGGCAGGGAATCAGCCCCAGCATTTT
d_gene: TRBD1; j_gene: TRBJ1-3; abundance: .; v_gene: TRBV6-6; CDR3aa: CASSSPGGLTGNTIYF; CDR3nt: TGTGCCAGCAGTTCCCCAGGGGGGCTAACTGGAAACACCATATATTTT
d_gene: TRBD1; j_gene: TRBJ1-4; abundance: once; v_gene: TRBV27; CDR3aa: CASTRGYRDSNEKLFF; CDR3nt: TGTGCCAGCACCAGAGGATACCGGGACAGCAATGAAAAACTGTTTTTT
d_gene: .; j_gene: TRBJ1-2; abundance: .; v_gene: TRBV7-2; CDR3aa: CASSLYDSPGGYTF; CDR3nt: TGTGCCAGCAGCTTATACGACTCTCCGGGGGGCTACACCTTC
d_gene: TRBD1; j_gene: TRBJ1-5; abundance: .; v_gene: TRBV7-2; CDR3aa: CASSVRQGLGQPQHF; CDR3nt: TGTGCCAGCAGCGTAAGACAGGGGCTGGGACAGCCCCAGCATTTT
d_gene: .; j_gene: TRBJ2-5; abundance: .; v_gene: TRBV6-1; CDR3aa: CASSEAYRGGQETQYF; CDR3nt: TGTGCCAGCAGTGAAGCCTACAGGGGAGGCCAAGAGACCCAGTACTTC
d_gene: .; j_gene: TRBJ2-7; abundance: .; v_gene: TRBV5-4; CDR3aa: CASSFPGSSYEQYF; CDR3nt: TGTGCCAGCAGCTTCCCGGGTAGCTCCTACGAGCAGTACTTC
d_gene: .; j_gene: TRBJ1-6; abundance: .; v_gene: TRBV28; CDR3aa: CASGSSGPYNSPLHF; CDR3nt: TGTGCCAGCGGGAGCTCAGGACCCTATAATTCACCCCTCCACTTT
d_gene: .; j_gene: TRBJ2-1; abundance: .; v_gene: TRBV19; CDR3aa: CASSLADYNEQFF; CDR3nt: TGTGCCAGTAGTCTGGCAGACTACAATGAGCAGTTCTTC
d_gene: .; j_gene: TRBJ2-3; abundance: .; v_gene: TRBV6-5; CDR3aa: CASSPETQGLDTQYF; CDR3nt: TGTGCCAGCAGCCCTGAGACTCAGGGGTTGGATACGCAGTATTTT
d_gene: .; j_gene: TRBJ2-7; abundance: .; v_gene: TRBV15; CDR3aa: CATSRDRALGEQYF; CDR3nt: TGTGCCACCAGCAGAGACAGGGCCCTCGGAGAGCAGTACTTC
d_gene: .; j_gene: TRBJ1-1; abundance: .; v_gene: TRBV6-6; CDR3aa: CASSWTPNTEAFF; CDR3nt: TGTGCCAGCAGTTGGACACCGAACACTGAAGCTTTCTTT
d_gene: .; j_gene: TRBJ1-2; abundance: few; v_gene: TRBV4-1; CDR3aa: CASSQEKTTGTNYGYTF; CDR3nt: TGCGCCAGCAGCCAAGAAAAGACAACAGGTACCAACTATGGCTACACCTTC